Described below is a single T cell receptor beta chain sequence and its context. Its antigen is unidentified. Its ends do not fully match the called genes, so a read error is possible. The data stem from a study of cytomegalovirus exposure and HLA in healthy donors. General study findings and limits: Later analysis found that TCR beta chains associated with HLA were more clonally expanded than other, equally common chains.

The CDR3 length is 13 residues. Germline lookup yields CDR1 ENHRY and CDR2 SYGVKD. PCR employed 60 Vbeta and 13 Jbeta primers. The repertoire was sequenced with immunoSEQ multiplex PCR; TCRdb's copy has only in-frame clones and lacks some. The table shows tens of thousands of clones, with approximately 86% occurring only once. The clonotype was recovered from a young woman in good health and CMV-seropositive. This sequence joins TRBV10-3 and TRBJ2-1; possible D gene TRBD1, 5 bases. Sample: PBMCs. The CDR3 nucleotides are TGTGCCGTCAGTCGTGACAGCCCCAATGAGCAGTTCTTC. Translating it yields CAVSRDSPNEQFF.